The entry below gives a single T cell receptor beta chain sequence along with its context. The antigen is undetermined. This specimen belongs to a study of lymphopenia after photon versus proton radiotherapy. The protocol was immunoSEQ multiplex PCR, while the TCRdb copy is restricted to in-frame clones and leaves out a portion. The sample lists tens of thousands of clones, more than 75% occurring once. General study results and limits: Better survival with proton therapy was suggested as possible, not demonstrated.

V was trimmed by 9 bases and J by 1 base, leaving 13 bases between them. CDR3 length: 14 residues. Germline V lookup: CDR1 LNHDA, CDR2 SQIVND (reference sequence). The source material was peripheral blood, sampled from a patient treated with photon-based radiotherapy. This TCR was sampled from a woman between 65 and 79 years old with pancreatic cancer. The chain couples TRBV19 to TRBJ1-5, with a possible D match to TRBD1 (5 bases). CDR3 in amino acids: CASRGAGSNQPQHF. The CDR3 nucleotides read TGTGCCAGCCGAGGGGCTGGGAGCAATCAGCCCCAGCATTTT.